A single sample gave rise to the 22 T cell receptor beta chains below, sequenced in a study of radiotherapy plus CTLA-4 blockade in lung cancer. Repertoires were generated with immunoSEQ multiplex PCR, while TCRdb's copy carries only in-frame clones and drops some. The sample shows about 53,000 clones, approximately 85% of them seen only once. Material: peripheral blood, obtained from a patient treated with radiotherapy plus ipilimumab. All receptors derive from a human donor with non-small cell lung cancer whose response to radiotherapy plus ipilimumab could not be evaluated.

The chain has TRBV15 and TRBJ1-2; 7 bases fit TRBD1. Germline CDR1 reads LNHNV; CDR2 reads YYDKDF (reference sequence). The J segment lost 8 bases and the V segment lost 0 bases, leaving 6 bases of the junction unmatched. The CDR3 is 14 amino acids. CDR3 coding DNA: TGTGCCACCAGCAGAGACAGGGGGGTGTCGGGCTACACCTTC. Translation gives CATSRDRGVSGYTF.

CDR3: CASSPSNTIYF. In DNA, the CDR3 is TGTGCCAGCAGCCCCTCAAACACCATATATTTT. This rearrangement joins TRBV7-9 to TRBJ1-3; D is undetermined. The CDR3 consists of 11 residues. CDR1 and CDR2 (germline): SEHNR, FQNEAQ (reference sequence). Between the trimmed V and J ends, which lost 5 bases and 6 bases, there was a span of 5 bases.

V and J are TRBV4-3 and TRBJ2-1, with 8 bases identical to TRBD2. This CDR3 comprises 13 residues. V gave up 2 bases and J gave up 10 bases; unmatched junction bases: 4. Germline CDR1 and CDR2: LGHNA and YSLEER. DNA of the CDR3: TGCGCCAGCAGCCAAAATAGCGGGACAGAGCAGTTCTTC. Its protein is CASSQNSGTEQFF.

This chain connects TRBV11-2 to TRBJ2-3, with TRBD2 identical over 14 bases. Germline values: CDR1 SGHAT, CDR2 FQNNGV. V lost 4 bases to trimming and J lost 8 bases; unmatched junction nucleotides: 8. The CDR3 has 16 residues. The DNA for the CDR3 is TGTGCCAGCAGCTCACCGGGACTAGCGGGAGTTGGTACGCAGTATTTT. Its protein product is CASSSPGLAGVGTQYF.

V is TRBV11-2 and J is TRBJ2-1; 13 bases map to TRBD2. CDR1 and CDR2 from the germline V gene are SGHAT and FQNNGV. V shed 5 bases and J 4 bases; nucleotides not matched to a gene: 11. The CDR3 sequence is 18 residues long. DNA for the CDR3: TGTGCCAGCAGCGAAGAGGGGACTAGCGGGACCGATTACAATGAGCAGTTCTTC. Protein sequence: CASSEEGTSGTDYNEQFF.

This clone was recorded only once. The chain has TRBV11-2 and TRBJ1-2, with 8 positions matching TRBD1. The V segment lost 4 bases and the J segment 6 bases; nucleotides outside the gene matches: 16. This CDR3 has 17 amino acids. Germline V gene sequence: CDR1 SGHAT, CDR2 FQNNGV. The CDR3 nucleotides are TGTGCCAGCAGCTCCCTCAGGGGGCCCTTGAAAGGCGATGGCTACACCTTC. This codes for CASSSLRGPLKGDGYTF.

The chain carries TRBV7-2 and TRBJ2-3; weak D call: TRBD2 (5 bases). CDR1 is SGHTA and CDR2 is FQGNSA in the germline V gene. This CDR3 is built from 15 residues. Deletions cut 0 bases from V and 5 bases from J, with 12 bases between. CDR3 nucleotide sequence: TGTGCCAGCAGCTTAGCAGCCGGGGTCGGAGATACGCAGTATTTT. Residues: CASSLAAGVGDTQYF.

This clone was recorded a few times. The rearrangement joins TRBV7-8 to TRBJ1-5; 8 nucleotides agree with TRBD1. Germline-derived CDR1 and CDR2 are SGHVS and FQNEAQ. This CDR3 comprises 14 residues. V lost 5 bases and J lost 5; bases outside the gene matches: 5. The chain's CDR3 is CASSLGQGDQPQHF. The CDR3 DNA reads TGTGCCAGCAGCCTCGGACAGGGCGATCAGCCCCAGCATTTT.

This clone came up a few times. The rearrangement links TRBV6-1 to TRBJ1-5; perhaps TRBD1 as D (6 bases). This CDR3 comprises 17 residues. Germline CDR1 and CDR2: MNHNS and SASEGT. Trimming took 4 bases from V and 2 from J, leaving 18 bases between them. CDR3 sequence: CASSALRQVGGNQPQHF. CDR3 nucleotides: TGTGCCAGCAGTGCCCTTCGACAGGTGGGGGGCAATCAGCCCCAGCATTTT.

CDR3 region: CACRQGSLSNQPQHF. As DNA, the CDR3 is TGTGCCTGTCGACAGGGCTCTCTTAGCAATCAGCCCCAGCATTTT. The J gene is TRBJ1-5, the V gene TRBV30, with TRBD1 matching over 7 bases. V lost 6 bases, J lost 0 bases, and 8 bases stayed unmatched. Germline V gives CDR1 GTSNPN, CDR2 SVGIG (reference sequence). The CDR3 runs 15 residues.

The chain is built from TRBV27 and TRBJ2-7, with TRBD1 matching 12 bases. The germline V gene encodes CDR1 MNHEY and CDR2 SMNVEV (reference sequence). Trimming removed 4 bases from V and 7 bases from J; junction bases left unmatched: 5. CDR3 length: 14 residues. The CDR3 is CASSSGTGGWEQYF. The CDR3 DNA reads TGTGCCAGCAGTTCCGGGACAGGGGGCTGGGAGCAGTACTTC.

The rearrangement links TRBV6-5 to TRBJ2-3; a weak D match, TRBD2 (6 bases). Germline V gives CDR1 MNHEY, CDR2 SVGAGI. The CDR3 has 15 residues. The V end was cut by 1 base, the J end by 4 bases, with 12 bases between. The CDR3 is CASSYLGGGADTQYF. CDR3 coding DNA: TGTGCCAGCAGTTACTTGGGGGGAGGCGCAGATACGCAGTATTTT.

This chain links TRBV11-1 with TRBJ2-2; 9 nucleotides agree with TRBD2. The CDR3 consists of 16 residues. The J segment lost 7 bases and the V segment lost 1 base, leaving 7 bases of the junction unmatched. Germline lookup yields CDR1 SGHAT and CDR2 FQDESV (reference sequence). As DNA, the CDR3 is TGTGCCAGCAGCTTAGGACGCGGGAGGGCCGACGGGGAGCTGTTTTTT. It yields the protein CASSLGRGRADGELFF.

The V call is TRBV11-2, the J call TRBJ2-7, with 7 bases fitting TRBD1. The CDR3 has 13 residues. J gave up 4 bases and V 7 bases, and 7 bases lay outside the gene matches. The V gene's germline CDR1 is SGHAT and CDR2 FQNNGV. CDR3 loop: CASTRQGYYEQYF. The CDR3 bases are TGTGCCAGCACCAGACAGGGTTATTACGAGCAGTACTTC.

To note about this clone: Other DNA sequences in this sample translate to the same CDR3. The rearrangement joins TRBV27 to TRBJ2-7, with 8 bases that match TRBD1. The CDR3 contains 15 residues. Germline CDR1 reads MNHEY; CDR2 reads SMNVEV (reference sequence). V shed 0 bases and J 5 bases; nucleotides not matched to a gene: 6. CDR3 sequence (DNA): TGTGCCAGCAGTTTATCGTACAGGGGGTCCAACGAGCAGTACTTC. Translating gives CASSLSYRGSNEQYF.

In its sample, this clone was seen once. The chain joins TRBV28 to TRBJ1-1, with TRBD1 as a possible D gene (5 bases). The CDR3 extends over 17 amino acids. Trimming shortened V by 2 bases and J by 0 bases, and 16 bases separated the two germline ends. Germline-derived CDR1 and CDR2 are MDHEN and SYDVKM. CDR3 bases: TGTGCCAGCAGTTTAAGTAACAGGCTGCCTATGAACACTGAAGCTTTCTTT. Translation gives CASSLSNRLPMNTEAFF.

This chain connects TRBV5-1 to TRBJ2-1; 8 nucleotides line up with TRBD2. CDR3 size: 15 residues. Germline CDR1 SGHRS, CDR2 YFSETQ. The V gene end was trimmed by 4 bases and the J gene end by 6 bases; junction bases not matched to a gene: 9. CDR3 sequence: CASSVARTSSNEQFF. CDR3 DNA sequence: TGCGCCAGCAGCGTAGCTAGGACTAGCTCCAATGAGCAGTTCTTC. Full variable domain (remainder filled in from reference TRBV5-1 and TRBJ2-1): KAGVTQTPRYLIKTRGQQVTLSCSPISGHRSVSWYQQTPGQGLQFLFEYFSETQRNKGNFPGRFSGRQFSNSRSEMNVSTLELGDSALYLCASSVARTSSNEQFFGPGTRLTVL.

This chain uses TRBV6-1 with TRBJ2-3, with D tentatively TRBD2 (6 bases). This CDR3 contains 13 residues. The ends were cut back, 6 bases at V and 7 bases at J, with 14 bases in the middle. Germline V CDR1 and CDR2: MNHNS, SASEGT. CDR3 coding DNA: TGTGCCAGCAGCGCGGGGCCCAGCTATACGCAGTATTTT. Protein product: CASSAGPSYTQYF.

The chain couples TRBV4-1 to TRBJ1-2; TRBD1 matches 9 bases. CDR3 length: 15 amino acids. V lost 4 bases to trimming and J lost 5 bases; unmatched junction nucleotides: 8. The germline V gene encodes CDR1 MGHRA and CDR2 YSYEKL. CDR3 nucleotides: TGCGCCAGCAGCCCTCGACAGGGGGACCCATATGGCTACACCTTC. This gives the protein CASSPRQGDPYGYTF.

This chain joins TRBV19 and TRBJ1-5; 8 bases map to TRBD1. Germline assignment: CDR1 LNHDA and CDR2 SQIVND (reference sequence). The junction had 2 bases not matched to a gene; V was cut back by 9 bases and J by 4 bases. The length of the CDR3 is 12 residues. The CDR3 sequence: CARGQVNQPQHF. CDR3 in DNA: TGTGCCAGGGGACAGGTAAATCAGCCCCAGCATTTT.

The V gene is TRBV7-3, the J gene TRBJ1-2, with D maybe TRBD1 (6 bases). Germline lookup yields CDR1 SGHTA and CDR2 FQGTGA. This CDR3 region has 15 residues. Trimming stripped 5 bases from V and 8 bases from J, with 21 bases between. CDR3 sequence (DNA): TGTGCCAGCAGCATTACCGGGACACCACTTTCAGGCTACACCTTC. Protein product: CASSITGTPLSGYTF.

This clone was observed a few times. This chain's CDR3 is CASSLEQGRMGEKLFF. The CDR3 DNA reads TGTGCCAGCAGCTTGGAACAGGGGAGGATGGGTGAAAAACTGTTTTTT. The V call is TRBV5-5, the J call TRBJ1-4; 7 bases fit TRBD1. The CDR3 sequence is 16 residues long. The V and J ends lost 0 bases and 7 bases, in that order; junction bases with no gene match: 9. CDR1 is SGHKS, CDR2 YYEKEE, per germline (reference sequence).